These 23 T cell receptor beta chains originate from one sample sequenced in a study of blood T cell repertoires in COVID-19. Using immunoSEQ multiplex PCR, the repertoire was profiled, and TCRdb retains in-frame clones only, with some absent. The table lists about 81,000 clones, roughly four fifths of them singletons. The sample comprised peripheral blood. All receptors come from a human donor in a cohort sampled during active COVID-19.

V is TRBV10-1 and J is TRBJ1-4; a possible D gene is TRBD1 (6 bases). In germline, CDR1 is WNHNN, CDR2 SYGVQD (reference sequence). The length of the CDR3 is 18 residues. Trimming removed 7 bases from V and 0 bases from J, with 21 bases in between. The chain's CDR3 is CASTGDDPRPATNEKLFF. The CDR3, as DNA: TGCGCCAGCACAGGGGATGATCCCCGTCCCGCAACTAATGAAAAACTGTTTTTT.

The chain links TRBV27 to TRBJ1-2, with TRBD1 identical over 10 bases. The length of the CDR3 is 14 residues. CDR1 is MNHEY, CDR2 SMNVEV, per germline (reference sequence). V lost 5 bases, J lost 5 bases, and 5 bases stayed unmatched. The CDR3 is CASSTTGGLYGYTF. The CDR3 region has the DNA TGTGCCAGCAGTACGACAGGGGGCCTTTATGGCTACACCTTC.

The chain uses TRBV2 and TRBJ1-2; D is possibly TRBD1 (6 bases). Germline CDR1 SNHLY, CDR2 FYNNEI. V was pared by 3 bases and J by 4 bases, with 18 bases between. The CDR3 covers 16 residues. CDR3 in amino acids: CASSDSRTVTSYGYTF. In DNA form, the CDR3 reads TGTGCCAGCAGTGATTCTAGGACAGTAACCTCCTATGGCTACACCTTC.

V usage is TRBV18 and J usage is TRBJ1-5, with D tentatively TRBD1 (5 bases). Germline CDR1 is KGHSH and CDR2 is LQKENI. The CDR3 loop spans 13 amino acids. The germline V and J ends were trimmed by 4 bases and 3 bases, with 7 bases remaining between them. The CDR3 is CASSLQDNQPQHF. In nucleotides, the CDR3 is TGTGCCAGCTCACTACAGGACAATCAGCCCCAGCATTTT. The whole variable domain, filled in from reference TRBV18 and TRBJ1-5, reads NAGVMQNPRHLVRRRGQEARLRCSPMKGHSHVYWYRQLPEEGLKFMVYLQKENIIDESGMPKERFSAEFPKEGPSILRIQQVVRGDSAAYFCASSLQDNQPQHFGDGTRLSIL.

The genes are TRBV7-3 and TRBJ2-1, with 9 positions matching TRBD1. Germline lookup yields CDR1 SGHTA and CDR2 FQGTGA. Unmatched junction bases numbered 3, after V lost 5 bases and J lost 10 bases. This CDR3 has 12 amino acids. The DNA of the CDR3 is TGTGCCAGCAGCACAGACAGGGGGGAGCAGTTCTTC. This translates into CASSTDRGEQFF.

This clone was observed once. This chain connects TRBV19 to TRBJ1-3; TRBD1 matches 7 bases. Germline CDR1 and CDR2: LNHDA and SQIVND (reference sequence). This CDR3 spans 14 amino acids. V lost 7 bases and J lost 0; bases outside the gene matches: 3. This CDR3 is CASNTGASGNTIYF. For the CDR3, the DNA is TGTGCCAGTAATACAGGGGCCTCTGGAAACACCATATATTTT.

The V and J genes are TRBV18 and TRBJ1-2; D possibly corresponds to TRBD1 (6 bases). Germline V gene data show CDR1 as KGHSH and CDR2 as LQKENI. The CDR3 covers 13 residues. Deletions cut 3 bases from V and 3 bases from J, with 8 bases between. The CDR3 region is CASSPRGDYGYTF. CDR3 DNA sequence: TGTGCCAGCTCACCCAGGGGAGACTATGGCTACACCTTC.

V usage is TRBV4-1 and J usage is TRBJ1-6; 8 bases fit TRBD1. J gave up 10 bases and V 2 bases, and 7 bases lay outside the gene matches. The germline V gene encodes CDR1 MGHRA and CDR2 YSYEKL. The CDR3 length is 15 residues. The DNA for the CDR3 is TGCGCCAGCAGCCAATACGGACAGGGAAACTCACCCCTCCACTTT. This sequence encodes CASSQYGQGNSPLHF.

The chain is built from TRBV6-5 and TRBJ1-1; D call uncertain. Germline V CDR1 and CDR2: MNHEY, SVGAGI. V lost 7 bases, J lost 1 base, and 10 bases lay in between. The CDR3 spans 13 residues. The CDR3 sequence is CASNKGRNTEAFF. Here the CDR3 DNA reads TGTGCCAGCAATAAAGGGAGGAACACTGAAGCTTTCTTT.

The V gene is TRBV10-3, the J gene TRBJ2-7, with 9 nucleotides matching TRBD2. Per germline, CDR1 ENHRY and CDR2 SYGVKD. V was pared by 10 bases and J by 1 base, with 11 bases of the junction left unmatched. CDR3 length: 15 residues. The CDR3 loop reads CANSGGFGKSYEQYF. The CDR3 bases are TGTGCCAATAGCGGGGGTTTCGGTAAATCCTACGAGCAGTACTTC.

This chain joins TRBV19 and TRBJ1-1, with D unclear. V lost 6 bases, J lost 11 bases, and 19 bases lay in between. CDR1 and CDR2 (germline): LNHDA, SQIVND (reference sequence). The CDR3 sequence is 13 residues long. DNA for the CDR3: TGTGCCAGTAGCCTCGGTAGTATTTTGAAGGCTTTCTTT. Amino acid sequence: CASSLGSILKAFF.

The chain carries TRBV5-1 and TRBJ2-5; D unresolved. CDR1 and CDR2 from the germline V gene are SGHRS and YFSETQ. Between the trimmed V and J ends, which lost 1 base and 3 bases, there was a span of 7 bases. The length of the CDR3 is 13 residues. Here the CDR3 DNA reads TGCGCCAGCAGCTTGTTTAGCAAAGAGACCCAGTACTTC. It encodes CASSLFSKETQYF.

This clone turned up a few times. This sequence joins TRBV4-2 and TRBJ2-3; 8 nucleotides align to TRBD2. Germline CDR1 is LGHNA and CDR2 is YNFKEQ. This CDR3 is 17 amino acids long. Trimming took 0 bases from V and 2 from J; bases not matched to a gene: 7. Here the CDR3 DNA reads TGTGCCAGCAGCCAAGATCGTACGGGGGGGCCCACAGATACGCAGTATTTT. Translated: CASSQDRTGGPTDTQYF.

The chain combines TRBV27 with TRBJ2-6; the match to TRBD1 covers 8 bases. Germline V gives CDR1 MNHEY, CDR2 SMNVEV (reference sequence). The CDR3 sequence is 19 residues long. V shed 5 bases and J 0 bases; nucleotides not matched to a gene: 12. CDR3 nucleotide sequence: TGTGCCAGCAGTCCTCGGACAGGGCAGTCCCTCTCTGGGGCCAACGTCCTGACTTTC. Translation: CASSPRTGQSLSGANVLTF.

Notes on this clone: Other nucleotide sequences in the sample specify the same CDR3. The chain uses TRBV7-9 and TRBJ2-3; D may be TRBD1 (5 bases). Germline V CDR1 and CDR2: SEHNR, FQNEAQ (reference sequence). This CDR3 is 14 amino acids long. Trimming took off 1 base at V and 0 bases at J, with 5 bases between the two ends. DNA of the CDR3: TGTGCCAGCAGCTTAGAGGGGAGCACAGATACGCAGTATTTT. It yields the protein CASSLEGSTDTQYF.

The CDR3 region is CASSLSSGQPQHF. CDR3 coding DNA: TGTGCCAGCAGTTTAAGTTCGGGTCAGCCCCAGCATTTT. This rearrangement joins TRBV28 to TRBJ1-5, with D uncertain. The V gene lost 2 bases and the J gene lost 6 bases, with 8 bases spanning the gap. The CDR3 loop spans 13 amino acids. Germline V gene sequence: CDR1 MDHEN, CDR2 SYDVKM.

This chain connects TRBV27 to TRBJ1-1, with D unresolved. Germline V CDR1 and CDR2: MNHEY, SMNVEV (reference sequence). The V end lost 6 bases, the J end lost 1 base, and 18 bases lay between the germline ends. The CDR3 has 16 amino acids. CDR3 nucleotides: TGTGCCAGCAGCCAGGAGGGCAGCATGCGGAACACTGAAGCTTTCTTT. Translated: CASSQEGSMRNTEAFF.

The chain joins TRBV9 to TRBJ1-5, with D possibly TRBD1 on 6 matching bases. Germline V lookup: CDR1 SGDLS, CDR2 YYNGEE. This CDR3 spans 15 amino acids. Trimming cost V 0 bases and J 5 bases, with 12 bases left between them. This CDR3 is CASSVAPAGDQPQHF. CDR3 coding DNA: TGTGCCAGCAGCGTAGCTCCGGCAGGGGATCAGCCCCAGCATTTT.

J is TRBJ1-1 and V is TRBV12-5; TRBD1 agrees at 10 bases. Germline V gene lookup returns CDR1 LGHNT and CDR2 FRNRAP. After removal of 0 bases from V and 2 bases from J, the junction contained 12 bases not matched to a gene. There are 19 residues in the CDR3. The CDR3: CASGLVRTGRDRGNTEAFF. CDR3 sequence (DNA): TGTGCTAGTGGTTTGGTACGGACTGGTAGGGACAGGGGAAACACTGAAGCTTTCTTT. Variable domain in full (rest from reference TRBV12-5 and TRBJ1-1): DARVTQTPRHKVTEMGQEVTMRCQPILGHNTVFWYRQTMMQGLELLAYFRNRAPLDDSGMPKDRFSAEMPDATLATLKIQPSEPRDSAVYFCASGLVRTGRDRGNTEAFFGQGTRLTVV.

The chain links TRBV5-5 to TRBJ1-5; TRBD1 might be the D (6 bases). V gave up 4 bases and J gave up 0 bases, with 11 bases separating them. Germline assignment: CDR1 SGHKS and CDR2 YYEKEE (reference sequence). The CDR3 runs 15 residues. CDR3 in amino acids: CASSMGQSSNQPQHF. For the CDR3, the DNA is TGTGCCAGCAGCATGGGACAAAGTAGCAATCAGCCCCAGCATTTT.

Regarding this clone: A much larger clone is a single base away; this may be a read error. The chain has TRBV9 and TRBJ1-5, with TRBD1 matching over 10 bases. Germline CDR1 SGDLS, CDR2 YYNGEE. Trimming at V came to 3 bases and at J to 3 bases, leaving 3 bases not matched to a gene. There are 15 residues in the CDR3. The CDR3 sequence: CASSAGTGANQPQHF. CDR3 bases: TGTGCCAGCAGCGCCGGGACAGGGGCCAATCAGCCCCAGCATTTT.

The CDR3 DNA reads TGCGCCAGCAGCTTAGAGACTAGCACAGATACGCAGTATTTT. This sequence encodes CASSLETSTDTQYF. The chain carries TRBV5-1 and TRBJ2-3; D unresolved. This CDR3 is built from 14 residues. Germline V gene sequence: CDR1 SGHRS, CDR2 YFSETQ. V was trimmed by 2 bases and J by 0 bases, leaving 7 bases between them.

CDR3 in DNA: TGTGCCAGTAGTCACCAGGGGGGAGTGCCCCAGCATTTT. This encodes CASSHQGGVPQHF. V usage is TRBV19 and J usage is TRBJ1-5; 7 bases line up with TRBD1. The CDR3 covers 13 residues. V shed 5 bases and J 9 bases; nucleotides not matched to a gene: 7. Germline CDR1 reads LNHDA; CDR2 reads SQIVND (reference sequence).